This TCR beta chain emerged from a study of beta chain features in type 1 diabetes. Notes on the study in general: Among all four CD4+ subsets, Type 1 diabetes patients had TCRB CDR3s that were moderately but significantly shorter. Here, the possible influence of HLA type (on TCRB rearrangement) remained unresolved.

With 7 bases removed from V and 3 bases from J, the gap between germline ends came to 13 bases. In germline, CDR1 is SGHRS, CDR2 YFSETQ. There are 14 residues in the CDR3. This clone was seen only a few times. Its specificity is unknown. A heparinised blood draw that averaged about 120 mL was obtained once from each donor. Sorted CD4+ subsets: naive, central memory, regulatory, stem cell-like memory (CD45RO/CCR7/CD25/CD127/CD95/CD27 panel). Sequenced material consisted of expressed TCRB transcripts (all of the isolated RNA was reverse transcribed). Libraries were prepared by immunoSEQ multiplex PCR; TCRdb keeps only in-frame clonotypes and omits some of them. Of about 340,000 clones listed, approximately 9.9% are singletons.

Material for sequencing was central memory CD4+ T cells from blood. V and J are TRBV5-1 and TRBJ2-2; D gene uncertain. The receptor was derived from a man aged 30 to 39 with type 1 diabetes. The CDR3 DNA is TGCGCCAGCGGTGAGTCGGGCTACACCGGGGAGCTGTTTTTT. Protein: CASGESGYTGELFF. Full variable domain (missing parts from reference TRBV5-1 and TRBJ2-2): KAGVTQTPRYLIKTRGQQVTLSCSPISGHRSVSWYQQTPGQGLQFLFEYFSETQRNKGNFPGRFSGRQFSNSRSEMNVSTLELGDSALYLCASGESGYTGELFFGEGSRLTVL.